This T cell receptor (beta chain) was recovered during a study of blood T cell repertoires in COVID-19. This clone was seen only a few times. Profiled with immunoSEQ multiplex PCR; TCRdb holds only in-frame clones, not every one. Of about 260,000 clones in the sample, about 80% were seen once. Germline CDR1 SGHNT, CDR2 YYREEE (reference sequence). This CDR3 contains 14 residues. The germline V and J ends were trimmed by 0 bases and 8 bases, with 9 bases remaining between them. The sequenced material came from PBMCs or T cells enriched from blood (not recorded which). This clonotype originated in a man between 25 and 39 years old with acute COVID-19. This chain connects TRBV5-4 to TRBJ1-6; D not certain. The CDR3 loop reads CASSLAWGDSPLHF. The CDR3 coding sequence is TGTGCCAGCAGCTTGGCATGGGGAGATTCACCCCTCCACTTT.